One sample yielded the 22 T cell receptor beta chains listed below, sequenced in a study of blood T cell repertoires in COVID-19. Sequencing was performed with immunoSEQ multiplex PCR; in TCRdb, only in-frame clones are kept and a portion is missing. Of 150,000 to 200,000 clones in the sample, 83% were seen once. Sequenced sample: peripheral blood. The source is a human donor in a cohort sampled during active COVID-19.

The V call is TRBV28, the J call TRBJ2-7; 13 bases match TRBD2. The ends lost 5 bases at V and 6 bases at J; junction bases unmatched: 10. Per germline, CDR1 MDHEN and CDR2 SYDVKM. CDR3 size: 16 residues. CDR3: CASSKWGLAGRGEQYF. CDR3 bases: TGTGCCAGCAGTAAATGGGGACTAGCGGGAAGGGGCGAGCAGTACTTC.

The chain couples TRBV7-9 to TRBJ1-1; D is undetermined. CDR1 is SEHNR and CDR2 is FQNEAQ in the germline V gene (reference sequence). The V end lost 3 bases, the J end lost 1 base, and 15 bases lay between the germline ends. This CDR3 has 16 residues. The CDR3 coding sequence is TGTGCCAGCAGCTTGGGTGCATGGAGCGGGAACACTGAAGCTTTCTTT. It translates to CASSLGAWSGNTEAFF.

The chain links TRBV19 to TRBJ1-1; possibly TRBD1 for D (5 bases). Germline loops: CDR1 LNHDA, CDR2 SQIVND (reference sequence). The CDR3 spans 13 residues. Trimming took 9 bases from V and 5 from J, leaving 16 bases between them. CDR3 in amino acids: CASKGGGWTEAFF. The CDR3, as DNA: TGTGCCAGCAAAGGCGGGGGTTGGACTGAAGCTTTCTTT.

The chain recombines TRBV3-1 (or the pseudogene TRBV3-2) with TRBJ2-7; 12 nucleotides line up with TRBD2. The ends lost 6 bases at V and 7 bases at J; junction bases unmatched: 16. This CDR3 region has 17 residues. Looked up from germline, CDR1 is LGHDT and CDR2 is YNNKEL (reference sequence). This chain's CDR3 is CASSQSWASGRAWEQYF. The CDR3 DNA reads as TGTGCCAGCAGTCAATCCTGGGCTAGCGGGAGGGCATGGGAGCAGTACTTC.

This clone has just a few counts. The chain joins TRBV12-5 to TRBJ2-3; tentatively, D is TRBD2 (5 bases). The germline CDR1 and CDR2 sequences are LGHNT and FRNRAP. This CDR3 spans 15 amino acids. Trimming took 0 bases from V and 3 from J, leaving 10 bases between them. In DNA form, the CDR3 reads TGTGCTAGTGGTTTGGTTGGTGAGGGAACAGATACGCAGTATTTT. The encoded protein is CASGLVGEGTDTQYF.

The V call is TRBV6-2 or TRBV6-3, the J call TRBJ1-2; TRBD1 matches 7 bases. The V segment lost 5 bases and the J segment 4 bases; nucleotides outside the gene matches: 13. This CDR3 region has 16 residues. Germline values: CDR1 MNHEY, CDR2 SVGEGT. The CDR3 DNA sequence: TGTGCCAGCAGTACCCTCGTCGACAGGGAGAGCTATGGCTACACCTTC. Its protein is CASSTLVDRESYGYTF.

V is TRBV9 and J is TRBJ1-1, with D tentatively TRBD1 (5 bases). CDR3 length equals 14 residues. V was pared by 0 bases and J by 10 bases, with 16 bases between. Looked up from germline, CDR1 is SGDLS and CDR2 is YYNGEE. The CDR3 protein is CASSVAIGVDGAFF. The CDR3 DNA sequence: TGTGCCAGCAGCGTAGCAATAGGGGTGGATGGAGCTTTCTTT.

The CDR3 DNA reads TGTGCCAGCAGCTTAGCGTCAGGCCCTACGAGAGGCTACACCTTC. Protein sequence: CASSLASGPTRGYTF. The chain joins TRBV7-2 to TRBJ1-2; D is undetermined. V was cut by 0 bases and J by 8 bases, with 16 bases left in between. CDR1 and CDR2 (germline): SGHTA, FQGNSA. This CDR3 contains 15 residues.

The gene calls are TRBV7-2 and TRBJ2-7; D may be TRBD2 (6 bases). Trimming took 4 bases from V and 3 from J, leaving 16 bases between them. The germline V gene has CDR1 SGHTA and CDR2 FQGNSA. The CDR3 extends over 15 amino acids. This CDR3 is CASSSSVGGYYEQYF. The CDR3 DNA is TGTGCCAGCAGCTCCTCGGTGGGGGGTTACTACGAGCAGTACTTC.

The rearrangement links TRBV18 to TRBJ2-2, with 8 positions matching TRBD2. Germline values: CDR1 KGHSH, CDR2 LQKENI. V dropped 2 bases and J dropped 6; count of bases not matched to a gene: 14. The CDR3 runs 18 residues. DNA of the CDR3: TGTGCCAGCTCACCAGTTAATAGCGGGGCGATGAAGCCCGGGGAGCTGTTTTTT. Translating gives CASSPVNSGAMKPGELFF.

The gene calls are TRBV11-2 and TRBJ2-3; TRBD2 agrees at 10 bases. V lost 2 bases and J lost 1; bases outside the gene matches: 6. Per the germline V gene, CDR1 is SGHAT and CDR2 is FQNNGV. The CDR3 length is 17 residues. CDR3 DNA: TGTGCCAGCAGCTTAACTATAGCGGGGGGCCGCACAGATACGCAGTATTTT. Amino acids: CASSLTIAGGRTDTQYF. The full variable domain, its missing parts supplied by reference TRBV11-2 and TRBJ2-3, is EAGVAQSPRYKIIEKRQSVAFWCNPISGHATLYWYQQILGQGPKLLIQFQNNGVVDDSQLPKDRFSAERLKGVDSTLKIQPAKLEDSAVYLCASSLTIAGGRTDTQYFGPGTRLTVL.

This rearrangement joins TRBV19 to TRBJ1-2, with D tentatively TRBD1 (5 bases). Germline values: CDR1 LNHDA, CDR2 SQIVND (reference sequence). Trimming took off 3 bases at V and 3 bases at J, with 8 bases between the two ends. The CDR3 extends over 13 amino acids. The CDR3 sequence: CASSMVGDYGYTF. CDR3 coding DNA: TGTGCCAGTAGTATGGTAGGGGACTATGGCTACACCTTC.

CDR3 coding DNA: TGTGCCAGCAGTTACTCGTCGAGGCTAGCGGGGACCATACCTCAAGAGACCCAGTACTTC. It yields the protein CASSYSSRLAGTIPQETQYF. This chain uses TRBV6-2 or TRBV6-3 with TRBJ2-5; TRBD2 aligns across 9 bases. The CDR3 contains 20 residues. Germline CDR1 reads MNHEY; CDR2 reads SVGEGT. J was trimmed by 2 bases and V by 0 bases; bases with no gene match: 16.

In its sample, this clone was seen once. V is TRBV7-9 and J is TRBJ1-4; 9 bases line up with TRBD1. CDR3 length equals 15 residues. In germline, CDR1 is SEHNR, CDR2 FQNEAQ (reference sequence). Trimming removed 3 bases from V and 2 bases from J; junction bases left unmatched: 1. Here the CDR3 DNA reads TGTGCCAGCAGCTTGGACAGGGGCACTAATGAAAAACTGTTTTTT. Residues: CASSLDRGTNEKLFF.

This clone was detected once. The chain links TRBV9 to TRBJ2-1, with D maybe TRBD2 (5 bases). The CDR3 contains 13 residues. In germline, CDR1 is SGDLS, CDR2 YYNGEE. With 4 bases removed from V and 4 bases from J, the gap between germline ends came to 9 bases. DNA for the CDR3: TGTGCCAGCAGCCTGGACTTATACAATGAGCAGTTCTTC. Its translation: CASSLDLYNEQFF.

The gene calls are TRBV12-3 or TRBV12-4 and TRBJ1-1; D unclear. The germline V and J ends were trimmed by 2 bases and 4 bases, with 5 bases remaining between them. This CDR3 region has 12 residues. CDR3 sequence (DNA): TGTGCCAGCAGTTTACAGTTCACTGAAGCTTTCTTT. Translation gives CASSLQFTEAFF.

The chain joins TRBV4-1 to TRBJ2-1, with TRBD2 matching over 11 bases. V shed 2 bases and J 6 bases; nucleotides not matched to a gene: 12. CDR1 is MGHRA and CDR2 is YSYEKL in the germline V gene. The length of the CDR3 is 18 residues. CDR3 sequence (DNA): TGCGCCAGCAGCCAACCGGGCCAGGAAGGACTAGCGGGCAATGAGCAGTTCTTC. It yields the protein CASSQPGQEGLAGNEQFF.

The chain carries TRBV7-8 and TRBJ1-1; 8 nucleotides match TRBD1. Germline lookup yields CDR1 SGHVS and CDR2 FQNEAQ. Germline trimming cut 4 bases from V and 4 bases from J; bases unmatched to any gene: 11. The CDR3 covers 16 residues. CDR3 bases: TGTGCCAGCAGCTCCAGTATTGGACAGGGAGGCACTGAAGCTTTCTTT. Translating gives CASSSSIGQGGTEAFF.

This clone was counted between two and nine times. V and J are TRBV19 and TRBJ1-2; D not certain. Germline V CDR1 and CDR2: LNHDA, SQIVND (reference sequence). This CDR3 is built from 12 residues. V was cut by 8 bases and J by 6 bases, with 13 bases left in between. The CDR3 region has the DNA TGTGCCAGTGCTCCGGGGATAGATGGCTACACCTTC. As protein: CASAPGIDGYTF.

As DNA, the CDR3 is TGTGCCAGCCAAAATAGGGGGTACGAGCAGTACTTC. Translation gives CASQNRGYEQYF. The chain joins TRBV28 to TRBJ2-7, with D possibly TRBD1 on 6 matching bases. CDR3 size: 12 residues. CDR1 is MDHEN, CDR2 SYDVKM, per germline. Trimming cost V 8 bases and J 4 bases, with 12 bases left between them.

The V call is TRBV3-1 (or the pseudogene TRBV3-2), the J call TRBJ1-1, with 8 bases aligning to TRBD1. The germline V gene has CDR1 LGHDT and CDR2 YNNKEL (reference sequence). V lost 5 bases and J lost 6; bases outside the gene matches: 11. The CDR3 totals 15 residues. The CDR3 nucleotides are TGTGCCAGCAGCTTCCGACAGGGGAAATCCGCTGAAGCTTTCTTT. Protein product: CASSFRQGKSAEAFF.

This chain joins TRBV4-3 and TRBJ2-2, with a weak D call TRBD1 (6 bases). This CDR3 has 15 amino acids. V lost 3 bases and J lost 7, with 15 bases in between. CDR1 LGHNA and CDR2 YSLEER come from the germline V gene. The CDR3 nucleotides read TGCGCCAGCAGCCATGCAGGGGATAGGAGCGGGGAGCTGTTTTTT. This sequence encodes CASSHAGDRSGELFF.